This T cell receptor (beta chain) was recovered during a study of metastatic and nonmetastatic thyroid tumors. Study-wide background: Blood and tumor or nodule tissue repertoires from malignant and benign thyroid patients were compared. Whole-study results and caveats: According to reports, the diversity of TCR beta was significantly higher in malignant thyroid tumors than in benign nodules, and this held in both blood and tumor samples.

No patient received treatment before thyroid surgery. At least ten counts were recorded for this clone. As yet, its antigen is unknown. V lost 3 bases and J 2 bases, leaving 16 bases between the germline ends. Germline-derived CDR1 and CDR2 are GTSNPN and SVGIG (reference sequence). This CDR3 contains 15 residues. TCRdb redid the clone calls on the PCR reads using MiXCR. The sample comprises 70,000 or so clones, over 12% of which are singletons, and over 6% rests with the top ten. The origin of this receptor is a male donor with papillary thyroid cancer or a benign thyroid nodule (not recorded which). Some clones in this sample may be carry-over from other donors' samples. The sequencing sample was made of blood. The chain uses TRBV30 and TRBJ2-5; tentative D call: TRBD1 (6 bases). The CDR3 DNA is TGTGCCTGGAGAGAGGGGGTGGGGGAGCAAGAGACCCAGTACTTC. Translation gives CAWREGVGEQETQYF.